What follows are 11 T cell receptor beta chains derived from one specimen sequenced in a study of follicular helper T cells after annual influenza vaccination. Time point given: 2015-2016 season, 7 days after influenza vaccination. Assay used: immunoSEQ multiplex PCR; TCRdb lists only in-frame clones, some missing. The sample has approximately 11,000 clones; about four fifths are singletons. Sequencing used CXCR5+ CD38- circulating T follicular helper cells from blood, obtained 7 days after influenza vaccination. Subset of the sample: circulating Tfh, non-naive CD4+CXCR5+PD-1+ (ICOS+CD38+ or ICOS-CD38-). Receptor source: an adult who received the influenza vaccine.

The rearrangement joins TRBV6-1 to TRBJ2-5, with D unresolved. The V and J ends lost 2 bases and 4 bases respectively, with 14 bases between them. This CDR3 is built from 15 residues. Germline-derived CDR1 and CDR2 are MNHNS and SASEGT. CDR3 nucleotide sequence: TGTGCCAGCAGTGAATTAAGTCGAAGTGGAGAGACCCAGTACTTC. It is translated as CASSELSRSGETQYF.

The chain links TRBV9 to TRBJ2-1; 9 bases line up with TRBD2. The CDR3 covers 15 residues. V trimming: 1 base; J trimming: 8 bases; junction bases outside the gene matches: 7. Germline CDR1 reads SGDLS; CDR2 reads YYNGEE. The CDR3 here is CASSVLGGGVYEQFF. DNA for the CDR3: TGTGCCAGCAGCGTACTTGGCGGGGGGGTTTATGAGCAGTTCTTC.

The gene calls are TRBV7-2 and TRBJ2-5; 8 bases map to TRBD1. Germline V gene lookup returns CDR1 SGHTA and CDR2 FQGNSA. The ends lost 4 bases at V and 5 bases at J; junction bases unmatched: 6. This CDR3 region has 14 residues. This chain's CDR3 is CASSSDRVGETQYF. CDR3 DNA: TGTGCCAGCAGCTCGGACAGGGTCGGGGAGACCCAGTACTTC.

The CDR3 reads CASSWNRGETQYF. CDR3 bases: TGTGCCAGCAGCTGGAACAGGGGTGAGACCCAGTACTTC. The V and J genes are TRBV5-6 and TRBJ2-5; 7 nucleotides align to TRBD1. Per the germline V gene, CDR1 is SGHDT and CDR2 is YYEEEE. The CDR3 has 13 residues. V shed 3 bases and J 5 bases; nucleotides not matched to a gene: 4. The full variable domain, with the rest looked up from reference TRBV5-6 and TRBJ2-5, is DAGVTQSPTHLIKTRGQQVTLRCSPKSGHDTVSWYQQALGQGPQFIFQYYEEEERQRGNFPDRFSGHQFPNYSSELNVNALLLGDSALYLCASSWNRGETQYFGPGTRLLVL.

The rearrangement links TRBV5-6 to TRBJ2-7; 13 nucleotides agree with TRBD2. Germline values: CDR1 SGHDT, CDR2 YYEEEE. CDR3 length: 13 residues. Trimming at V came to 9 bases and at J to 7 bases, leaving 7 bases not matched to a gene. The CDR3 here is CATQLAGGEEQYF. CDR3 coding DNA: TGTGCCACCCAACTAGCGGGGGGGGAGGAGCAGTACTTC. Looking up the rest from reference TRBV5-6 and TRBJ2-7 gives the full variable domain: DAGVTQSPTHLIKTRGQQVTLRCSPKSGHDTVSWYQQALGQGPQFIFQYYEEEERQRGNFPDRFSGHQFPNYSSELNVNALLLGDSALYLCATQLAGGEEQYFGPGTRLTVT.

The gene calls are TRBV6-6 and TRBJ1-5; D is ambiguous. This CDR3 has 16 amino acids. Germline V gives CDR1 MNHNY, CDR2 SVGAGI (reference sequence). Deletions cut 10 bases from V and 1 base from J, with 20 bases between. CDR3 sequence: CATNPGGLLSNQPQHF. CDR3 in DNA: TGTGCCACAAACCCAGGAGGACTCTTGAGCAATCAGCCCCAGCATTTT.

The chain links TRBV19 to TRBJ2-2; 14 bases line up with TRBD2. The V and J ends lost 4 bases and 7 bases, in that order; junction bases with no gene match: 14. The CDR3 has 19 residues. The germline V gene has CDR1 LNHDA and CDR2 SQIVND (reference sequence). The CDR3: CASSTTYKTSGGANGELFF. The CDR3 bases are TGTGCCAGTAGTACAACGTACAAGACTAGCGGGGGGGCCAACGGGGAGCTGTTTTTT. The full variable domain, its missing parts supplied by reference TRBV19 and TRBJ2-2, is DGGITQSPKYLFRKEGQNVTLSCEQNLNHDAMYWYRQDPGQGLRLIYYSQIVNDFQKGDIAEGYSVSREKKESFPLTVTSAQKNPTAFYLCASSTTYKTSGGANGELFFGEGSRLTVL.

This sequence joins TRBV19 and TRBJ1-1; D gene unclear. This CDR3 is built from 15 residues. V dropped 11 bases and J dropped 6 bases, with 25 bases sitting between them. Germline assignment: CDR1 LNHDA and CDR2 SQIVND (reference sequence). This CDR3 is CARNLLEPPLSEAFF. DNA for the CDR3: TGTGCCCGTAACCTCCTGGAACCCCCGTTGTCTGAAGCTTTCTTT.

In DNA form, the CDR3 reads TGTGCCAGTAGTAAGACTAGCGGGGATTACGAGCAGTACTTC. Translated, it gives CASSKTSGDYEQYF. The J gene is TRBJ2-7, the V gene TRBV19; 11 bases map to TRBD2. From germline, CDR1 is LNHDA and CDR2 SQIVND (reference sequence). Germline trimming cut 4 bases from V and 4 bases from J; bases unmatched to any gene: 3. The CDR3 has 14 amino acids. Full variable domain (missing parts from reference TRBV19 and TRBJ2-7): DGGITQSPKYLFRKEGQNVTLSCEQNLNHDAMYWYRQDPGQGLRLIYYSQIVNDFQKGDIAEGYSVSREKKESFPLTVTSAQKNPTAFYLCASSKTSGDYEQYFGPGTRLTVT.

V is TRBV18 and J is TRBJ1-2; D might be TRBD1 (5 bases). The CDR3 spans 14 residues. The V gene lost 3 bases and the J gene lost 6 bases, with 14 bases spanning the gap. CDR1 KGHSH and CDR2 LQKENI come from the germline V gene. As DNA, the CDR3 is TGTGCCAGCTCACCCTACGGGGGATGGGATGGCTACACCTTC. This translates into CASSPYGGWDGYTF.

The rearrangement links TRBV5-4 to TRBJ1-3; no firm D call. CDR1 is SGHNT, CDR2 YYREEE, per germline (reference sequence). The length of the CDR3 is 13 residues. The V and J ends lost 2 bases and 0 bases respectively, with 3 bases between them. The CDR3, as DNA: TGTGCCAGCAGCTTAGTCTCTGGAAACACCATATATTTT. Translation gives CASSLVSGNTIYF. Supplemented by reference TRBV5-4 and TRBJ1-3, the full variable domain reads ETGVTQSPTHLIKTRGQQVTLRCSSQSGHNTVSWYQQALGQGPQFIFQYYREEENGRGNFPPRFSGLQFPNYSSELNVNALELDDSALYLCASSLVSGNTIYFGEGSWLTVV.